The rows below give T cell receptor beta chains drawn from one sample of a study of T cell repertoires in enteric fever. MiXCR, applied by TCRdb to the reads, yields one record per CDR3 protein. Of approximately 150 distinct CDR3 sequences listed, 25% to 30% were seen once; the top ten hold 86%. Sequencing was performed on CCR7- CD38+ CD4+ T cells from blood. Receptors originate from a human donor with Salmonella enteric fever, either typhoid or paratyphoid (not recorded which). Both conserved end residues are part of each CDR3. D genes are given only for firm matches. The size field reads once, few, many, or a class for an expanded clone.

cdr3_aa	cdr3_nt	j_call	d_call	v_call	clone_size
CASSSLAGYEQFF	TGCGCCAGCAGCTCACTAGCGGGATATGAGCAGTTCTTC	TRBJ2-1	TRBD2	TRBV5-1	large